Below are 5 T cell receptor beta chains sequenced from a single sample in a study of cytomegalovirus exposure and HLA in healthy donors. The PCR employed 60 Vbeta primers together with 13 Jbeta primers. Produced via immunoSEQ multiplex PCR; TCRdb's table is partial and in-frame only. The sample includes some 110,000 clones, around 75% of them seen just once. Input material: PBMCs. The receptors shown here come from a man between 40 and 49 years old in good health and CMV-seronegative.

The chain links TRBV5-1 to TRBJ1-5; possibly TRBD1 for D (6 bases). The germline gives CDR1 SGHRS, CDR2 YFSETQ. This CDR3 region has 15 residues. V shed 2 bases and J shed 4 bases, with 13 bases lying between them. CDR3 DNA: TGCGCCAGCAGCTTACAGGGTAGGTGGAATCAGCCCCAGCATTTT. This codes for CASSLQGRWNQPQHF.

The chain combines TRBV21-1 with TRBJ2-3; TRBD1 reflects the table's D call only, with no check against the DNA. TRBV21-1 is listed as a pseudogene. CDR3 length: 15 residues. CDR3 bases: TGTGCCAGCAGCCTACAGGGGGCGCGAACAGATACGCAGTATTTT. It encodes CASSLQGARTDTQYF.

The rearrangement uses TRBV11-2 and TRBJ2-7; tentative D call: TRBD2 (5 bases). CDR3 length equals 13 residues. Germline V gives CDR1 SGHAT, CDR2 FQNNGV. Trimming stripped 5 bases from V and 7 bases from J, with 15 bases between. The CDR3 is CASSAFEGGEQYF. The CDR3 DNA reads as TGTGCCAGCAGCGCCTTTGAAGGCGGGGAGCAGTACTTC.

This chain connects TRBV19 to TRBJ1-5; D unclear. The length of the CDR3 is 15 residues. V was shortened by 6 bases and J by 0 bases, with 12 bases between the two germline ends. Germline CDR1 is LNHDA and CDR2 is SQIVND (reference sequence). The CDR3 is CASRTVAHSNQPQHF. CDR3 nucleotides: TGTGCCAGTAGAACAGTGGCCCATAGCAATCAGCCCCAGCATTTT.

The chain employs TRBV19 and TRBJ2-5; a possible D gene is TRBD2 (6 bases). This CDR3 has 14 amino acids. Deletions cut 5 bases from V and 1 base from J, with 11 bases between. The germline gives CDR1 LNHDA, CDR2 SQIVND (reference sequence). The DNA of the CDR3 is TGTGCCAGTAGTTACAGCGGGCCCCAAGAGACCCAGTACTTC. Its translation: CASSYSGPQETQYF.